This TCR beta chain is from a study of read filtering for tumor transcriptome and immune sequencing (dated by TCRdb to the early 2020s). Study-wide context: Of the patients in the cohort, 16 to 20 were male and 14 to 15 were female, and their mean age was 65.9 years, with a range of about 47 to 80. By revised international staging, about 8 patients were R-ISS I, about 15 were R-ISS II and roughly seven were R-ISS III. After DNase treatment, whole-transcriptome libraries were prepared using the TruSeq RNA Access Library Prep Kit. TCR-region mapped reads per sample ranged from about 3.5 to 11 million with IR-seq versus only about 75 to 1273 with RNA-seq. TCR repertoires obtained by targeted immune repertoire sequencing and by bulk whole-transcriptome sequencing performed on the same bone marrow samples were compared. As a main aim, a read-filtering strategy for immune repertoire data was addressed, with the specific question being whether clonotypes supported by a single read should be removed. Results the study describes overall, beyond this receptor: Clonotypes were captured by IR-seq at much higher depth and more reliably than by RNA-seq, and smaller IR-seq throughput was sufficient for identification of most shared clonotypes. When single-read clonotypes were removed, the proportions of shared clonotypes in IR-seq and RNA-seq correlated more strongly. Single-read clonotypes made up around 85% of clonotypes but only about 4% of total reads in IR-seq, compared with 65% to 75% of clonotypes and under 45% of reads in RNA-seq. The sorted CD138-negative fraction was not purified T cells but a mixed bone marrow immune population.

Every patient had bone marrow sampled at the time of active disease. Bone marrow mononuclear cells were isolated by Ficoll-Hypaque density gradient centrifugation. To remove myeloma plasma cells, the cells were labeled with CD138 magnetic microbeads on a MACS separator, and CD138-negative cells were then collected by negative selection. The purity of the isolated cells was checked by flow cytometry with CD138 antibodies on an Attune NxT. Total RNA was extracted with TRIzol reagent and quantified with a NanoDrop spectrophotometer. For each patient, paired RNA-seq and IR-seq were run on the CD138-negative bone marrow sample from that patient. Comment on this clonotype: The antigen it binds to is not known. No base qualities exist here, and no much larger clone lies one base off it.

Taken from cysteine to phenylalanine, the CDR3 has 17 residues. The only DNA kept is the CDR3, 51 bases in frame from the first base. V is cut by 1 base and J by 0 bases, and the space between the germline ends is 13 bases. CDR1 and CDR2 are read off the germline V gene as LGHNA and YNFKEQ. The Immunoverse kit was used to build TCR libraries from roughly 370 ng RNA, with molecular barcoded adaptors covering alpha/delta and beta/gamma chains. TCR library preparation used the same RNA that was used for transcriptome sequencing. TCR libraries were sequenced on an Illumina HiSeq 4000 with 2 x 150 cycles. Under the source paper's analysis protocol: TCR reads were aligned to human V, D, J and C references and assembled into CDR3 clonotypes with MiXCR, including quality filtering and error correction. Clonotype counts and gene usage diversity were analyzed with the tcR package in R. Raw mapping reads were checked after the RNA-seq reads had been mapped by STAR aligner version 2.5.3a onto the human GRCh37 genome. IR-seq fastq files were randomly downsampled with Seqtk 1.3 to test the effect of sequencing depth on detected clonotypes. TCRdb ran its own pipeline on the public reads, namely fastp trimming at Q25 and MiXCR clone calling, and kept in-frame beta chains. Rows are combined by CDR3 protein, so each entry shows the most common genes and DNA. The authors' filters were not applied to this entry. The sample table shows 75,000 to 95,000 distinct CDR3 sequences, and 10% to 15% are seen once. Of the sample, more than 13% falls within the top ten clones.

This sequence was found in a donor older than 35 with multiple myeloma. Input material: a population of CD138-negative cells sorted from bone marrow. What the cell subset or site label conveys for this sample: bone marrow mononuclear cells depleted of CD138+ plasma/myeloma cells by negative magnetic selection. The receptor chain draws on TRBV4-2 and TRBJ2-1, and possibly TRBD1, on 7 matching bases. The sequence in DNA is TGTGCCAGCAGCCAAGGCCCAGGGGGGAGCTCCTACAATGAGCAGTTCTTC. Its product reads: CASSQGPGGSSYNEQFF.